A few counts support the clone carrying this T cell receptor (beta chain). This sample was taken from a study of regulatory T cells in long-lasting Graves disease. Time point of the sample: persistent/refractory GD, antithyroid drugs over 5 years with positive TRAb. Extracted RNA from PBMCs served as the source of the TCR library. Assembly of TCR beta libraries relied on iRepertoire HTBI primers together with Arm-PCR of CDR3 regions. TCRdb re-called the multiplex PCR reads through MiXCR, storing one row per CDR3 protein. The data contain 500,000 to 700,000 distinct CDR3 sequences, about 30% of them singletons. The CDR3 covers 19 residues. Looked up from germline, CDR1 is WNHNN and CDR2 is SYGVQD (reference sequence). Germline trimming cut 9 bases from V and 1 base from J; bases unmatched to any gene: 18.

This TCR was recovered from a female donor with Graves disease. The source material was peripheral blood mononuclear cells (PBMCs), sampled when the disease was refractory, from a patient treated with antithyroid drugs. The chain has TRBV10-1 and TRBJ2-2; TRBD1 agrees at 9 bases. CDR3 in amino acids: CARQPVARPGQGNTGELFF. DNA for the CDR3: TGCGCCAGGCAGCCAGTTGCCCGGCCGGGACAGGGGAACACCGGGGAGCTGTTTTTT.